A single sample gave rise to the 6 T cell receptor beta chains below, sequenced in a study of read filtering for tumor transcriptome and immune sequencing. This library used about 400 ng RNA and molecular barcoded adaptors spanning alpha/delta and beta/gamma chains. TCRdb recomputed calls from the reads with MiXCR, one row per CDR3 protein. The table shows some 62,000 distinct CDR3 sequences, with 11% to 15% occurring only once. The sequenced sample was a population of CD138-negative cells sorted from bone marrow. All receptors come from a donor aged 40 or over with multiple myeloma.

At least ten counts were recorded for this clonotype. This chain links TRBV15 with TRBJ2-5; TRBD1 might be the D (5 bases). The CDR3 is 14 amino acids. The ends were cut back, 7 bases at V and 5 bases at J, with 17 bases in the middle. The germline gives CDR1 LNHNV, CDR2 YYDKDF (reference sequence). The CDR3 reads CATTGILSKETQYF. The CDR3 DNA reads TGTGCCACCACAGGGATTTTAAGTAAGGAGACCCAGTACTTC.

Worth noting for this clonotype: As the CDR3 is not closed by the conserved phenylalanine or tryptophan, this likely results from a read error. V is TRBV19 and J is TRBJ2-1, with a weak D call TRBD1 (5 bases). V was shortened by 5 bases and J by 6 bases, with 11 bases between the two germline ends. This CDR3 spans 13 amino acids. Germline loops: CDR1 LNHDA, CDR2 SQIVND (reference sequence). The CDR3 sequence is CASSAGFSNEQFS. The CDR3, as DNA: TGTGCCAGTAGTGCAGGGTTTTCCAATGAGCAGTTCTCC.

The CDR3 DNA is TGTGCCAGTAAGGGGGGGGATGCCTCCTACGAGCAGTACTTC. It encodes CASKGGDASYEQYF. The V call is TRBV19, the J call TRBJ2-7; perhaps TRBD2 as D (7 bases). This CDR3 comprises 14 residues. V lost 7 bases and J lost 0, with 13 bases in between. Per germline, CDR1 LNHDA and CDR2 SQIVND (reference sequence).

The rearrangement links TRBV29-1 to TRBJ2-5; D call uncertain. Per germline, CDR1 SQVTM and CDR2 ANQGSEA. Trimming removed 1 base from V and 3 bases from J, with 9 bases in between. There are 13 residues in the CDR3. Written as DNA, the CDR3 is TGCAGCGTTGAAGTCGGTATAGAAGAGACCCAGTACTTC. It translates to CSVEVGIEETQYF.

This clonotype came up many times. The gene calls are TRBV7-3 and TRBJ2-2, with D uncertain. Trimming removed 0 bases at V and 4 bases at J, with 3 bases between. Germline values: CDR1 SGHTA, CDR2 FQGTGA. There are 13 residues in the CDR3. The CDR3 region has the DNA TGTGCCAGCAGCTTAACGCCCACCGGGGAGCTGTTTTTT. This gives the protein CASSLTPTGELFF.

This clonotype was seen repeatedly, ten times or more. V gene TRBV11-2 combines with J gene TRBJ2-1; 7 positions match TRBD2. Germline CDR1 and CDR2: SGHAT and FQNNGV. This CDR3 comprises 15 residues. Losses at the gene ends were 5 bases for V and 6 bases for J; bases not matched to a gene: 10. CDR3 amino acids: CASSRIGRAGNEQFF. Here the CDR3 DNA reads TGTGCCAGCAGCCGAATAGGGAGGGCCGGCAATGAGCAGTTCTTC.